Sequencing of this T cell receptor beta chain was carried out in a study of T-cell memory formation after mild COVID-19. The CDR3 contains 13 residues. The germline V gene has CDR1 SNHLY and CDR2 FYNNEI. The V gene lost 7 bases and the J gene lost 2 bases, with 12 bases spanning the gap. TCRdb processed the 5' RACE reads anew with MiXCR; each CDR3 protein has one entry. The sample has hundreds of thousands of distinct CDR3 sequences; 20% to 25% are singletons. The J gene is TRBJ2-7, the V gene TRBV2; D is possibly TRBD2 (5 bases). Sample: PBMCs or a T cell subset sorted from them (not recorded which). This sequence was found in an adult woman who had mild COVID-19 (a few samples of this study predate the infection). Cell type and time point are not known. CDR3 in amino acids: CASTDGVTYEQYF. As DNA, the CDR3 is TGTGCCAGCACCGACGGGGTGACCTACGAGCAGTACTTC.